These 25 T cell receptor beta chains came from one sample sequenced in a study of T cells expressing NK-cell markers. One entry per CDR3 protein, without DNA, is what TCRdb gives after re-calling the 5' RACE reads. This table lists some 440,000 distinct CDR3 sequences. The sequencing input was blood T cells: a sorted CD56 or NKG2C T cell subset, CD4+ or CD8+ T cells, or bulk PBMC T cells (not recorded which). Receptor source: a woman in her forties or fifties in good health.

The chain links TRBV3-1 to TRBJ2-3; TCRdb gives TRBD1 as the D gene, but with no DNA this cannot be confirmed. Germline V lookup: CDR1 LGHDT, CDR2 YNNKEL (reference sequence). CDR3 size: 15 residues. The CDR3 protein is CASSLRTGSTDTQYF.

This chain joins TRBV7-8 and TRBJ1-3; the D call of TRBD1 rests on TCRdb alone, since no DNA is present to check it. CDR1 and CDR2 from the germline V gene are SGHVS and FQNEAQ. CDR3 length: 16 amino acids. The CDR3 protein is CASSSRTGTGTNTIYF.

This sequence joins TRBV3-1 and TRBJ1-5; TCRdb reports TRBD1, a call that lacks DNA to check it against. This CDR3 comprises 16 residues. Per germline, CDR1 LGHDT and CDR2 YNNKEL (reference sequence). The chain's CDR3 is CASSQGGAGSNQPQHF.

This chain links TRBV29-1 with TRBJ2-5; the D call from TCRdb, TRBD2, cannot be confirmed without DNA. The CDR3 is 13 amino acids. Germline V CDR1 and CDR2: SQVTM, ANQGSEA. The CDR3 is CSVVTGPEETQYF. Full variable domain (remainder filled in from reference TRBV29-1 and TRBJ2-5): SAVISQKPSRDICQRGTSLTIQCQVDSQVTMMFWYRQQPGQSLTLIATANQGSEATYESGFVIDKFPISRPNLTFSTLTVSNMSPEDSSIYLCSVVTGPEETQYFGPGTRLLVL.

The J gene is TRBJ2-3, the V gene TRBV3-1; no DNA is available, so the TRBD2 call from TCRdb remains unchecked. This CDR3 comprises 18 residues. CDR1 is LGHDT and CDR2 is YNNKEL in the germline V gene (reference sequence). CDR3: CASSQGGTSGEVPDTQYF.

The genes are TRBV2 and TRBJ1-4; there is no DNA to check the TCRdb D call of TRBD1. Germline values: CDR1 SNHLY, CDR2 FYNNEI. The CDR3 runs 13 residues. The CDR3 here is CASSVAGYEKLFF.

CDR3 protein: CASSVGSGSLAGELFF. The chain is built from TRBV9 and TRBJ2-2; TCRdb's D call of TRBD2 is untestable without DNA. The CDR3 runs to 16 residues. Germline V lookup: CDR1 SGDLS, CDR2 YYNGEE.

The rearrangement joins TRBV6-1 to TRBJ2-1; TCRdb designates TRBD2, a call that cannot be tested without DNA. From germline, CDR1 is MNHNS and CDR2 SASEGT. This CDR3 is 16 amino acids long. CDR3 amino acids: CASSEYAGAAGDEQFF.

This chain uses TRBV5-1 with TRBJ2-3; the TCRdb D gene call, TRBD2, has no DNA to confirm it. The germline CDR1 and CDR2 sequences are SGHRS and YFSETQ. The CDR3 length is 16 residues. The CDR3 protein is CASSDRAGGPGDTQYF.

This CDR3 reads CASSFRLGRQRGSSYNEQFF. The rearrangement uses TRBV9 and TRBJ2-1; lacking DNA, the TRBD2 call made by TCRdb goes unchecked. This CDR3 has 20 amino acids. From germline, CDR1 is SGDLS and CDR2 YYNGEE.

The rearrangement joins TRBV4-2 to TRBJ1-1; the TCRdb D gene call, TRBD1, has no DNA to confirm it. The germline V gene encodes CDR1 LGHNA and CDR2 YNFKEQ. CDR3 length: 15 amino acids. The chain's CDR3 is CASSPLGQGNTEAFF.

The CDR3 sequence is CASSLVAQGTQYF. This chain connects TRBV7-6 to TRBJ2-5. The CDR3 length is 13 residues. The germline V gene has CDR1 SGHVS and CDR2 FNYEAQ.

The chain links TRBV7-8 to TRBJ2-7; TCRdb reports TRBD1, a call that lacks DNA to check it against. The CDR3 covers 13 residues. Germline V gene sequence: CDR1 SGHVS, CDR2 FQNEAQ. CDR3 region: CASSASWGSEQYF.

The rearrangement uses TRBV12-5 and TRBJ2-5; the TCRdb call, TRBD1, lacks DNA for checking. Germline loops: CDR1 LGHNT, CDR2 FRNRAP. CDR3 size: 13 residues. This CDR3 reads CASAIQGQETQYF. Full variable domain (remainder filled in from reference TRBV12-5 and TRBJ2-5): DARVTQTPRHKVTEMGQEVTMRCQPILGHNTVFWYRQTMMQGLELLAYFRNRAPLDDSGMPKDRFSAEMPDATLATLKIQPSEPRDSAVYFCASAIQGQETQYFGPGTRLLVL.

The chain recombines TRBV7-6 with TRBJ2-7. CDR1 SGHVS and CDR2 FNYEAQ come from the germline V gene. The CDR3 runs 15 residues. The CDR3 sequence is CASSLARGGSYEQYF.

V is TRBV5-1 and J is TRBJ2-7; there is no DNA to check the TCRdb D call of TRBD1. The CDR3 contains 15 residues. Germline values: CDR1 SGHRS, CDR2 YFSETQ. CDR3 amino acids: CASSPLRQGSWEQYF.

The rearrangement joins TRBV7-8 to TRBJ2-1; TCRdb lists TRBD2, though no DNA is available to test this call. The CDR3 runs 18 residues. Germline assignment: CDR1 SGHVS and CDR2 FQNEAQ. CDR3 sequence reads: CASSLISPREGLNDEQFF.

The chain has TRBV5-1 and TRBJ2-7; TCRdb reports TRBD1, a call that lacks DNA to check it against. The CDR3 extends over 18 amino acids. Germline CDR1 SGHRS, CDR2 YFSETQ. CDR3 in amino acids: CASSLLGQGLVGSYEQYF.

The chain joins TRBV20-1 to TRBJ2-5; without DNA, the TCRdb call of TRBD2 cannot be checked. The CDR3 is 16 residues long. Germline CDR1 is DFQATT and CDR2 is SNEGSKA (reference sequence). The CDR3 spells CSASPPGARDVETQYF.

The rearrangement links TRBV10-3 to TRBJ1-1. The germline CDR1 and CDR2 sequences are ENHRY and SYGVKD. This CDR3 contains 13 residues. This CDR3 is CAIMALGRTEAFF.

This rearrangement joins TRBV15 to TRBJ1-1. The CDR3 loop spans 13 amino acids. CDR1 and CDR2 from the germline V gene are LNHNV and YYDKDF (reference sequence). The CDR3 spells CATRDAGSTEAFF.

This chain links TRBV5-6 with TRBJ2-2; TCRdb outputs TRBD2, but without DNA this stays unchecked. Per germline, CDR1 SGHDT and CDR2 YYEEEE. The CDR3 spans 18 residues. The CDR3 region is CASSLTGLAGLNTGELFF.

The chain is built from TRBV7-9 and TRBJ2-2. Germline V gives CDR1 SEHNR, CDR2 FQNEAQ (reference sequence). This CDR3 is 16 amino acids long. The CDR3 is CASSLVGGANTGELFF.

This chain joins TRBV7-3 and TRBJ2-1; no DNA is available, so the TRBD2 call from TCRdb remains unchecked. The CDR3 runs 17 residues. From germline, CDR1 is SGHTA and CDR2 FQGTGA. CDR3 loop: CASSLTAGPFRDNEQFF.

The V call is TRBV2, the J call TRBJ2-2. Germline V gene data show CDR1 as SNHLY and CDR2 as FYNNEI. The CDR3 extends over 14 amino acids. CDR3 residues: CASGEMTLIGELFF.